This T cell receptor beta chain was sequenced during a study of graft-versus-host responses after intestinal transplantation (dated by TCRdb to the early 2020s). The study in broad terms: Multivisceral, liver-intestinal, or isolated intestinal transplants were received by the recipients. A peak of at least 4% donor T cells among recipient peripheral blood mononuclear cells was the definition used for donor T cell macrochimerism. Every recipient was given anti-thymocyte globulin induction, followed by around three years of maintenance tacrolimus and steroids. Alloreactive clones were identified by sequencing pre-transplant mixed lymphocyte reaction products and comparing them with unstimulated pre-transplant donor and recipient T cells. A cohort of approximately 24 intestinal transplant recipients, including one retransplant, was enrolled, and a few patients lacking pretransplant specimens were excluded. Rather than going through the commercial service, samples from a few later patients were sequenced in-house on an Illumina MiSeq and processed with MiXCR. After intestinal transplantation, graft-versus-host and host-versus-graft alloreactive T cell clones were followed in the graft, circulation and bone marrow using bulk TCR-beta CDR3 sequencing.

What this sample's time point label stands for: cells obtained before transplantation from donor or recipient. CD3+CD4+ and CD3+CD8+ populations were FACS-sorted from unstimulated pre-transplant donor and recipient cells taken from spleen or lymph nodes. The paper as a whole reports these results and caveats: Conclusions were limited by the relatively low number and heterogeneity of intestinal transplant patients. GvH clones turned up in recipient bone marrow, with some appearing earlier in ileal mucosa or blood, a pattern consistent with an intestinal mucosal origin. Patients with donor T cell macrochimerism had high GvH to HvG T cell clonal ratios in their allografts. Early after transplant, peak levels of circulating GvH clones were found to be associated with declines in HvG clones.

With regard to this clone: Its specific antigen is unknown. One base away there is no much larger clone; base qualities are not given.

Reading from cysteine to phenylalanine, the CDR3 counts 14 amino acids. Just the 42-base CDR3 DNA is kept, in frame starting at base 1. V drops 4 bases and J drops 4 bases, leaving 13 bases in between. Via the germline V gene, CDR1 is MGHRA and CDR2 YSYEKL. Library method: the immunoSEQ multiplex PCR assay. For most patients, genomic DNA was isolated with the Qiagen DNeasy Blood and Tissue Kit and shipped frozen to Adaptive Biotechnologies for TCR sequencing. For most patients, high-throughput TCR-beta CDR3 sequencing of genomic DNA was performed by Adaptive Biotechnologies. As for the original processing: TCR sequencing data for over 15 patients were retrieved from Adaptive's ImmunoSEQ software; a few other patients were processed with MiXCR and VDJtools. CD4 versus CD8 sorting errors were corrected by removing sequences found in both subsets at a frequency ratio below 5:1. CDR3 nucleotide sequences shared between donor and recipient were removed because the origin of such sequences could not be assigned. To count as alloreactive, a clone needed at least 2-fold expansion over unstimulated cells and a minimum CFSE-low frequency of 0.002% (template counts) or 0.001% (read counts). A clone was considered mappable if detected in the sequenced pre-transplant spleen, lymph node, or MLR CFSE-low populations of the donor or recipient. Cumulative frequency of alloreactive clones was calculated as a percentage of all sequences weighted by copy number. Imported from immuneACCESS, the table was reduced by TCRdb to in-frame sequences with V and J called. These copies leave out some clones; in studies compared against another copy, an unresolved V gene accounts for under half, and the cause of the remainder is not known. V, J and clone size are taken as reported in that table, and D and trimming were inferred from the DNA itself. In all, the sample holds roughly 100,000 clones, and about 90% of those were seen once. The top ten hold about 0.9% of the sample.

The sequence was collected from a human donor who received an intestinal transplant. The sample here was unstimulated CD4+ T cells sorted from spleen or lymph node cells, taken before intestinal transplant. The chain is made from TRBV4-1 and TRBJ2-5; the D gene is perhaps TRBD1, on 5 matching bases. The sequenced DNA is TGCGCCAGCAGCCCTCACCGACAGACAGAGACCCAGTACTTC. Its amino acids are CASSPHRQTETQYF.